This T cell receptor beta chain derives from a study of blood T cell repertoires in COVID-19. Across the whole study: PBMCs, B-cell-depleted T cells, or T cells provided the cDNA or gDNA that made up the material.

Here immunoSEQ multiplex PCR was the method, and the copy in TCRdb shows in-frame clones only, minus some. The sample shows hundreds of thousands of clones, about nine tenths of them seen only once. CDR1 and CDR2 from the germline V gene are LGHDT and YNNKEL (reference sequence). The CDR3 spans 15 residues. Trimming cost V 0 bases and J 2 bases, with 8 bases left between them. With respect to this clone: Other DNA sequences in the same sample also yield this CDR3.

The sequencing input was PBMCs or T cells enriched from blood (not recorded which). This TCR came from a man aged 18 to 30 who had recovered from COVID-19. The chain uses TRBV3-1 (or the pseudogene TRBV3-2) and TRBJ2-1, with a weak D call TRBD2 (6 bases). The chain's CDR3 is CASSQEPGAYNEQFF. In nucleotides, the CDR3 is TGTGCCAGCAGCCAAGAACCGGGGGCCTACAATGAGCAGTTCTTC.